This T cell receptor (beta chain) stems from a study of human T cells and chemical hapten exposure. The sample holds many counts of this clonotype. Its specificity is not known. Time point here: healthy volunteer bleed at 6 weeks. Researchers extracted total RNA from unfractionated whole blood. General study findings and limits: TCRs whose frequency exceeded 1 in 1000 remained the same following DPC sensitization.

Separate cDNA molecules received unique molecular identifiers, which the library attached to them. In the original processing: With a range of 23,224 to 690,600, the median per sample was 95,638 TCRs. TCRdb redid the calling of the RACE reads with MiXCR, one entry per CDR3 protein. It is TCRdb's table, rather than the study itself, that gives the V and J calls and clone size. The profile shows about 77,000 distinct CDR3 sequences, approximately 8.1% of them singletons. Trimming removed 1 base from V and 5 bases from J, with 9 bases in between. This CDR3 is 13 amino acids long. Germline V gene sequence: CDR1 SGHRS, CDR2 YFSETQ.

The chain couples TRBV5-1 to TRBJ2-5; D uncertain. The sequencing input was whole blood. The sequence came from a female donor in good health. Some clones in this sample may be carry-over from other donors' samples. CDR3 protein: CASSLSLTETQYF. The CDR3 DNA reads as TGCGCCAGCAGCTTGAGTTTGACGGAGACCCAGTACTTC.